The 4 T cell receptor beta chains below come from one sample, sequenced in a study of CD8+CD57+ T cells in acquired aplastic anemia. CDR3 and TCR beta VDJ profiling relied on a genomic DNA template. TCRdb re-analysed the reads in MiXCR, keeping a single row per CDR3 protein. This table holds about 180,000 distinct CDR3 sequences, approximately 45% found once. The sequencing sample was made of sorted CD4+, CD8+, or CD8+CD57+ T cells (not recorded which) from PBMCs. Receptors were obtained from a human donor in good health.

This clonotype was observed at least ten times. The V gene is TRBV9, the J gene TRBJ2-4, with D perhaps matching TRBD2 (6 bases). From germline, CDR1 is SGDLS and CDR2 YYNGEE. The CDR3 is 14 residues long. Trimming pared 4 bases from V and 1 base from J, leaving 9 bases between. CDR3 bases: TGTGCCAGCAGCCAGGAGGGCGCCAAAAACATTCAGTACTTC. It specifies CASSQEGAKNIQYF.

This clonotype was counted many times. The J gene is TRBJ2-1, the V gene TRBV12-3 or TRBV12-4; TRBD2 aligns across 11 bases. The V segment lost 7 bases and the J segment 0 bases; nucleotides outside the gene matches: 8. CDR3 size: 17 residues. In nucleotides, the CDR3 is TGTGCCAGCACCGAAAGGGGACTAGCGGTCTCCTACAATGAGCAGTTCTTC. Amino acids: CASTERGLAVSYNEQFF.

The rearrangement links TRBV2 to TRBJ2-3; 7 bases match TRBD2. The CDR3 length is 12 residues. Germline values: CDR1 SNHLY, CDR2 FYNNEI. The CDR3 loop reads CTVRGLLGPQYF. The CDR3, as DNA: TGTACCGTAAGGGGACTACTTGGTCCGCAGTATTTT.

This clonotype was picked up a small number of times. This chain connects TRBV6-1 to TRBJ1-5, with D perhaps TRBD1 (5 bases). V was shortened by 6 bases and J by 6 bases, with 12 bases between the two germline ends. Germline V gene sequence: CDR1 MNHNS, CDR2 SASEGT. The CDR3 has 13 residues. The CDR3 is CASRGPIIQPQHF. Written as DNA, the CDR3 is TGTGCCAGCAGGGGGCCCATTATTCAGCCCCAGCATTTT.